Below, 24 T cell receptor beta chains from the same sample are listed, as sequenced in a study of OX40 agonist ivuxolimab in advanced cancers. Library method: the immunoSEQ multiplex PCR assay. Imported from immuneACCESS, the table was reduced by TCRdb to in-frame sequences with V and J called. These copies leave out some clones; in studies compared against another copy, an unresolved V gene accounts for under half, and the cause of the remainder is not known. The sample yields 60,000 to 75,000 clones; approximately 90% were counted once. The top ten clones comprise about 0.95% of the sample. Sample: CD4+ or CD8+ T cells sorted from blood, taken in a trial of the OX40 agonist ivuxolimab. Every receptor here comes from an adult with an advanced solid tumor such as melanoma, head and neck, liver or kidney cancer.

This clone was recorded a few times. The CDR3, as DNA: TGTGCCAATCAGAGGGGGACAGATACGCAGTATTTT. Translating it yields CANQRGTDTQYF. The chain joins TRBV6-4 to TRBJ2-3; D may be TRBD1 (6 bases). V shed 10 bases and J shed 3 bases, with 11 bases lying between them. The length of the CDR3 is 12 residues. Germline V lookup: CDR1 MRHNA, CDR2 SNTAGT.

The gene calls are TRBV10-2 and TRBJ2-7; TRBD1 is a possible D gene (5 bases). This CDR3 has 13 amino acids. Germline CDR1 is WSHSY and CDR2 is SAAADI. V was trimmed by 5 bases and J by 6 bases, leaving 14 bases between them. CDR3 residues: CASSQQAQGEQYF. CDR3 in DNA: TGCGCCAGCAGTCAACAAGCTCAGGGCGAGCAGTACTTC.

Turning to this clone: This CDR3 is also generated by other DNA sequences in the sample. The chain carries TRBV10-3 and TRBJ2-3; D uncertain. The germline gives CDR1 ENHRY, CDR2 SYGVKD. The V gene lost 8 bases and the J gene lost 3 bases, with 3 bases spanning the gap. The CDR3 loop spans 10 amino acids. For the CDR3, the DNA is TGTGCCATCGGGACAGATACGCAGTATTTT. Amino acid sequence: CAIGTDTQYF.

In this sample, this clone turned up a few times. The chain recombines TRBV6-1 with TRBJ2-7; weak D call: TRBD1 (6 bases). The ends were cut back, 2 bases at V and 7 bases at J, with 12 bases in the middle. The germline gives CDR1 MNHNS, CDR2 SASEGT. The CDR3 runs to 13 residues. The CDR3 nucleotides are TGTGCCAGCAGTGAAAAGGGGGTGGGAGAGCAGTACTTC. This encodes CASSEKGVGEQYF.

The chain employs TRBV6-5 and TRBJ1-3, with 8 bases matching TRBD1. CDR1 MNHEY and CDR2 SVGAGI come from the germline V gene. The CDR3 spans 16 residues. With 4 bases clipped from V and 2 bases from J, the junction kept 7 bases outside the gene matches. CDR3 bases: TGTGCCAGCAGTTCAAACGACAGGGGTCCTGGAAACACCATATATTTT. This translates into CASSSNDRGPGNTIYF.

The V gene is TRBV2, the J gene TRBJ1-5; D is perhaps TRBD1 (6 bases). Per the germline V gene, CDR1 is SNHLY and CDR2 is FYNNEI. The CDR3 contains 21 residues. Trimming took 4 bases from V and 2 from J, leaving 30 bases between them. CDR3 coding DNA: TGTGCCAGCAGTGGAGGGGTTCGACAGGCAGGGGCTTTATTGGGCAATCAGCCCCAGCATTTT. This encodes CASSGGVRQAGALLGNQPQHF.

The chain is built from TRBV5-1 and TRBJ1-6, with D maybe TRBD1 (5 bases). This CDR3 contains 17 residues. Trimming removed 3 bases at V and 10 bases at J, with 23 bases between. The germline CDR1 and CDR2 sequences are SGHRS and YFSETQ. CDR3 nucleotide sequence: TGCGCCAGCAGCTCACAATACAATGACCATGGGGGATCACCCCTCCACTTT. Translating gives CASSSQYNDHGGSPLHF.

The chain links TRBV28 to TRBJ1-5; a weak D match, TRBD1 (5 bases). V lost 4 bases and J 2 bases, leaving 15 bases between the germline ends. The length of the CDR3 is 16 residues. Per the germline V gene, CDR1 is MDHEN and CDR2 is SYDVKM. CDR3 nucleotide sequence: TGTGCCAGCAGTTCCCAGGGTGGGCAGGGCAATCAGCCCCAGCATTTT. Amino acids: CASSSQGGQGNQPQHF.

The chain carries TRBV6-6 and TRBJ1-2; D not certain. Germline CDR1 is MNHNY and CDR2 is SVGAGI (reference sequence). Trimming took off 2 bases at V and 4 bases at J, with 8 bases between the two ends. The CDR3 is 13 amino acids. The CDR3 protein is CASSYGEGYGYTF. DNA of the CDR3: TGTGCCAGCAGTTACGGGGAAGGCTATGGCTACACCTTC.

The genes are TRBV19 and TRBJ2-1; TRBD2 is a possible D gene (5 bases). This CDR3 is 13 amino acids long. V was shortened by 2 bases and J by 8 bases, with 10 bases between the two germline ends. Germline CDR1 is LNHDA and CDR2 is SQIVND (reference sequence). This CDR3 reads CASSIRGPDEQFF. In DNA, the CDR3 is TGTGCCAGTAGTATAAGAGGGCCGGATGAGCAGTTCTTC.

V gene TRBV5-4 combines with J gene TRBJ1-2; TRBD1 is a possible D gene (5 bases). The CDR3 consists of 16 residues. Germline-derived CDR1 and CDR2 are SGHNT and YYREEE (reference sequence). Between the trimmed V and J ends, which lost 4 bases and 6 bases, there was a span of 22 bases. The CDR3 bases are TGTGCCAGCAGCCAAGCGGGGAGAGGGGAGAAAGATGGCTACACCTTC. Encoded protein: CASSQAGRGEKDGYTF.

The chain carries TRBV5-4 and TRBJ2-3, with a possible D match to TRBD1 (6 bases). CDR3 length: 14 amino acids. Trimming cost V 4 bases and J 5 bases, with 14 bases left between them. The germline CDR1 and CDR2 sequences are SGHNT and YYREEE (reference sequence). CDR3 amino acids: CASSETGIGDTQYF. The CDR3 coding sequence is TGTGCCAGCAGCGAAACAGGGATTGGAGATACGCAGTATTTT.

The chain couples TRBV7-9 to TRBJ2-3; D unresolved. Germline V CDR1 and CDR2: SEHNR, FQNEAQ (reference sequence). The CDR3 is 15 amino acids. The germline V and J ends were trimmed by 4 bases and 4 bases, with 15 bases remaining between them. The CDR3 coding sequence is TGTGCCAGCAGCTCGCTTTCATGGGCCGCAGATACGCAGTATTTT. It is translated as CASSSLSWAADTQYF.

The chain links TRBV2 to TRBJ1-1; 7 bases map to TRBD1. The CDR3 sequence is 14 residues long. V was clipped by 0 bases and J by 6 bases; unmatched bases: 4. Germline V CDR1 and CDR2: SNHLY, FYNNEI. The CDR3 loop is CASSEARGQPEAFF. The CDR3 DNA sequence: TGTGCCAGCAGTGAAGCCAGGGGACAGCCTGAAGCTTTCTTT.

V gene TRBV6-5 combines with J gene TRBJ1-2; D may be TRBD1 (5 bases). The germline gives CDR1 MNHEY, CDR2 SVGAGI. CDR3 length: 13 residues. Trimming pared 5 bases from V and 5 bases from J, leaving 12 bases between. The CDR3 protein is CASSRTPPYGYTF. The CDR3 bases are TGTGCCAGCAGTCGGACACCTCCGTATGGCTACACCTTC.

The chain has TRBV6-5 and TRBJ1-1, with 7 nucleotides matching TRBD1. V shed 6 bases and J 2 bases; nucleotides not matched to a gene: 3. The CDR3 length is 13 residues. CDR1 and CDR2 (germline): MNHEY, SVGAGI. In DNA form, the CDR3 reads TGTGCCAGCAGAGGGACAGCAAACACTGAAGCTTTCTTT. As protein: CASRGTANTEAFF.

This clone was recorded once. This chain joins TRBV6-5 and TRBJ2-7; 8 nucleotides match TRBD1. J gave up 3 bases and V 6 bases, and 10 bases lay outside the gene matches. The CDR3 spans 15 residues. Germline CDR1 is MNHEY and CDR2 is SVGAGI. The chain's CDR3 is CASSARRTGSYEQYF. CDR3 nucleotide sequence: TGTGCCAGCAGCGCCAGGAGGACAGGGAGCTACGAGCAGTACTTC.

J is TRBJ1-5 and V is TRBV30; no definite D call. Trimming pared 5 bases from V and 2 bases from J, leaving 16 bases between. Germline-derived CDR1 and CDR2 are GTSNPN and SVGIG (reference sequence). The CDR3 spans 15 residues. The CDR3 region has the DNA TGTGCCTGGGGTTCCCTAGCAGGAGGCAATCAGCCCCAGCATTTT. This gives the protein CAWGSLAGGNQPQHF. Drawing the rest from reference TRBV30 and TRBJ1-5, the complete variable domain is SQTIHQWPATLVQPVGSPLSLECTVEGTSNPNLYWYRQAAGRGLQLLFYSVGIGQISSEVPQNLSASRPQDRQFILSSKKLLLSDSGFYLCAWGSLAGGNQPQHFGDGTRLSIL.

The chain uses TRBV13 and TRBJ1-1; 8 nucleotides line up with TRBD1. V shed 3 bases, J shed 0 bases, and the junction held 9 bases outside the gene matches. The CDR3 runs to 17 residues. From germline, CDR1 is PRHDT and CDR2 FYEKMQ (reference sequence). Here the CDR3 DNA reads TGTGCCAGCAGCTTCTATTCCAGGGACAGGCTGAACACTGAAGCTTTCTTT. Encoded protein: CASSFYSRDRLNTEAFF.

The CDR3 loop is CASKQGFDGANVLTF. CDR3 sequence (DNA): TGTGCCTCCAAGCAGGGTTTCGATGGGGCCAACGTCCTGACTTTC. The genes are TRBV30 and TRBJ2-6; D may be TRBD1 (5 bases). The V end lost 7 bases, the J end lost 3 bases, and 16 bases lay between the germline ends. CDR1 is GTSNPN and CDR2 is SVGIG in the germline V gene (reference sequence). CDR3 size: 15 residues.

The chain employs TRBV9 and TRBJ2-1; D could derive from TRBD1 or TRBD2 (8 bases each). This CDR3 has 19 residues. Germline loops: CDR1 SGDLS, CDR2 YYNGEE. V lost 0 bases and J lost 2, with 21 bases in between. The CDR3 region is CASSVGQGRAGGTYNEQFF. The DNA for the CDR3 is TGTGCCAGCAGCGTAGGACAGGGGAGGGCGGGAGGCACCTACAATGAGCAGTTCTTC.

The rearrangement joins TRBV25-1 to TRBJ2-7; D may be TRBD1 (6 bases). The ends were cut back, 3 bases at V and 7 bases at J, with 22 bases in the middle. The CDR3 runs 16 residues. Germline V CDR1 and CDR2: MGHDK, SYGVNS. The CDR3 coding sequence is TGTGCCAGCAGTGATCCGGGACACCCTGGTTTTGAGGAGCAGTACTTC. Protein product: CASSDPGHPGFEEQYF.

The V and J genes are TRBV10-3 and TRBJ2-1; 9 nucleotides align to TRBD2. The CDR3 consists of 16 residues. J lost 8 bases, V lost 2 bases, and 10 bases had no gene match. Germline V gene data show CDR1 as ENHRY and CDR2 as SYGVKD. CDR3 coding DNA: TGTGCCATCAGTGAGAATCCGGCGGGGGGGCGCGATGAGCAGTTCTTC. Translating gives CAISENPAGGRDEQFF.

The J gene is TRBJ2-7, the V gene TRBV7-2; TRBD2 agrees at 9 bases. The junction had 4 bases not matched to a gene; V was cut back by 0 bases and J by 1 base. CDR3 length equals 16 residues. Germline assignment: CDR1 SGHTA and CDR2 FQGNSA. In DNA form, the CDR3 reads TGTGCCAGCAGCTTAGCGCTAGCGGGATTGTCCTACGAGCAGTACTTC. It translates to CASSLALAGLSYEQYF.